The T cell receptor (beta chain) under discussion was sequenced for a study of STAT5B mutations in CD4+ large granular lymphocyte leukemia. Study results and limitations: Higher CD4+ than CD8+ T-LGLL clonality might reflect small sample size.

The junction had 7 bases not matched to a gene; V was cut back by 5 bases and J by 4 bases. This CDR3 contains 15 residues. Germline V CDR1 and CDR2: LNHDA, SQIVND (reference sequence). Libraries were prepared by immunoSEQ multiplex PCR; TCRdb keeps only in-frame clonotypes and omits some of them. The sample lists some 45,000 clones; 80% to 90% were seen once. This clone showed up just once. Its antigen is unidentified. This receptor was taken from a human donor in good health. The sample was CD4+ T cells from blood buffy coats. This chain connects TRBV19 to TRBJ2-3; TRBD1 matches 9 bases. This CDR3 reads CASSPRDRVADTQYF. The DNA of the CDR3 is TGTGCCAGTAGTCCTCGGGACAGGGTGGCAGATACGCAGTATTTT.